Listed below are T cell receptor beta chains from one sample, sequenced in a study of shared clonotypes between healthy human individuals. Measured with immunoSEQ multiplex PCR; TCRdb has only the in-frame clones, and not every one. The sample has millions of clones; over 85% are singletons. Source material: naive CD4+ T cells from PBMCs. The receptor source for this set is a man aged 18 to 35 in good health. Some clones in this sample may be carry-over from other donors' samples. CDR3s include the opening cysteine and the closing phenylalanine or tryptophan. A D gene is named only where the DNA matches it firmly. Only part of the rows carry a size: once, few, many, or a class if the clone is expanded.

TRBJ2-7 | TRBV28 | TRBD1 | . | TGTGCCAGCAGTTCGGGACAGGGGCCCTACGAGCAGTACTTC | CASSSGQGPYEQYF
TRBJ2-3 | TRBV7-2 | TRBD1 | . | TGTGCCAGCAGAGATAGGGACAGGGCTACAGATACGCAGTATTTT | CASRDRDRATDTQYF
TRBJ1-2 | TRBV5-1 | TRBD1 | . | TGCGCCAGCAGCCCCGGACAGGGCTACTATGGCTACACCTTC | CASSPGQGYYGYTF
TRBJ2-7 | TRBV10-3 | TRBD1 | few | TGTGCCAACGTACAGGGGGCGGTCTACGAGCAGTACTTC | CANVQGAVYEQYF
TRBJ2-1 | TRBV29-1 | . | . | TGCAGCGTTGAACGCGGCAGGGGCCCCTACAATGAGCAGTTCTTC | CSVERGRGPYNEQFF
TRBJ2-7 | TRBV7-6 | TRBD2 | . | TGTGCCAGCAGCTTAACGGGAGGGGGCTACGAGCAGTACTTC | CASSLTGGGYEQYF
TRBJ1-3 | TRBV5-1 | TRBD1 | . | TGCGCCAGCAGCTTGGTGGGGACAGGTACTGGAAACACCATATATTTT | CASSLVGTGTGNTIYF
TRBJ1-2 | TRBV5-1 | TRBD1 | once | TGCGCCAGCAGCTTAGGACAGGGTCTGGGAGGCTACACCTTC | CASSLGQGLGGYTF
TRBJ1-2 | TRBV19 | . | few | TGTGCCAGTAGTAGTTGGGACATTCGGGGCTACACCTTC | CASSSWDIRGYTF
TRBJ2-7 | TRBV27 | TRBD1 | . | TGTGCCAGCAGTTCCTTACAGGGGTCCTACGAGCAGTACTTC | CASSSLQGSYEQYF
TRBJ2-5 | TRBV6-1 | TRBD2 | . | TGTGCCAGCAGTGAAGGACTAGCGGACCAAGAGACCCAGTACTTC | CASSEGLADQETQYF
TRBJ2-5 | TRBV27 | . | . | TGTGCCAGCAGTTTAGTGTCTACGGGACGGAACCAAGAGACCCAGTACTTC | CASSLVSTGRNQETQYF
TRBJ2-1 | TRBV4-1 | TRBD2 | once | TGCGCCAGCAGCCAAGTTGGGACTAGCGGGAACAATGAGCAGTTCTTC | CASSQVGTSGNNEQFF
TRBJ1-5 | TRBV19 | . | . | TGTGCCAGTAGTGGATGGGACACCAGCAATCAGCCCCAGCATTTT | CASSGWDTSNQPQHF
TRBJ2-2 | TRBV9 | TRBD2 | . | TGTGCCAGCAGTACAAGCGGGGGGACCGGGGAGCTGTTTTTT | CASSTSGGTGELFF
TRBJ2-1 | TRBV4-2 | TRBD2 | . | TGTGCCAGCAGCCAAGATCTGACTAGCGGGGCATGGTCTAATGAGCAGTTCTTC | CASSQDLTSGAWSNEQFF
TRBJ1-5 | TRBV11-2 | TRBD1 | . | TGTGCCAGCAGCCTTCAGGGGGCATATCAGCCCCAGCATTTT | CASSLQGAYQPQHF
TRBJ2-1 | TRBV7-9 | . | . | TGTGCCAGCAGCTTAGTACCAGGGCCCAGCTCCTACAATGAGCAGTTCTTC | CASSLVPGPSSYNEQFF
TRBJ2-2 | TRBV5-4 | . | . | TGTGCCAGCAGCGTGGACGGGGTTGCGGCCGGGGAGCTGTTTTTT | CASSVDGVAAGELFF
TRBJ2-7 | TRBV4-3 | TRBD1 | . | TGCGCCAGCGGACGGACAGGGGCAGGCGAGCAGTACTTC | CASGRTGAGEQYF
TRBJ1-1 | TRBV7-9 | TRBD1 | . | TGTGCCAGCAGCTTAGTCGGGACAGGGGCTTGGGGGAACACTGAAGCTTTCTTT | CASSLVGTGAWGNTEAFF
TRBJ2-5 | TRBV5-1 | . | . | TGCGCCAGCAGCCCGGGACTTCAAGAGACCCAGTACTTC | CASSPGLQETQYF
TRBJ1-2 | TRBV2 | . | . | TGTGCCAGTGGGGTTTTGGGAAACTATGGCTACACCTTC | CASGVLGNYGYTF
TRBJ2-5 | TRBV28 | . | . | TGTGCCAGCAGTTGGGGTAGGGACATTCATAGGACCCAGTACTTC | CASSWGRDIHRTQYF
TRBJ2-1 | TRBV5-1 | . | . | TGCGCCAGCAGCTTCCGACAGCCCTACAATGAGCAGTTCTTC | CASSFRQPYNEQFF
TRBJ2-1 | TRBV30 | TRBD1 | . | TGTGCCTGGATCCCCAGGGGGATGAGGGATGAGCAGTTCTTC | CAWIPRGMRDEQFF
TRBJ2-7 | TRBV5-1 | . | . | TGCGCCAGCAGCTTGGAAGGGGCCCATCGGGGGCAGTACTTC | CASSLEGAHRGQYF
TRBJ2-5 | TRBV10-3 | . | . | TGTGCCATCAGTAAGGAAAGAGGGGAAGAGACCCAGTACTTC | CAISKERGEETQYF
TRBJ2-7 | TRBV10-2 | . | . | TGCGCCAGCAGATATGGAGCGCCACAAAGGGGAGCGTACGAGCAGTACTTC | CASRYGAPQRGAYEQYF
TRBJ1-3 | TRBV9 | . | few | TGTGCCAGCAGCGTACTAGGAGGAAACACCATATATTTT | CASSVLGGNTIYF
TRBJ2-2 | TRBV30 | TRBD1 | . | TGTGCCTGGACCAACTCAGGGGGAACCGGGGAGCTGTTTTTT | CAWTNSGGTGELFF
TRBJ1-4 | TRBV28 | . | . | TGTGCCAGCAGACCCCGTGATATGTGGACGAGTAATGAAAAACTGTTTTTT | CASRPRDMWTSNEKLFF
TRBJ1-6 | TRBV6-6 | TRBD1 | . | TGTGCCAGCAGTACGACAGGGGGCAATTCACCCCTCCACTTT | CASSTTGGNSPLHF
TRBJ1-6 | TRBV12-2 | . | . | TGTGCAAGTCGCTTAGGGGGGTATAATTCACCCCTCCACTTT | CASRLGGYNSPLHF
TRBJ2-3 | TRBV15 | . | . | TGTGCCACCAGCCACACAGATACGCAGTATTTT | CATSHTDTQYF
TRBJ1-5 | TRBV9 | . | . | TGTGCCAGCAGCGTAGATCCCAGTTCAAATCAGCCCCAGCATTTT | CASSVDPSSNQPQHF
TRBJ2-1 | TRBV30 | TRBD2 | . | TGTGCCTGGAGTCCCGCACTAGCGGGACATGAGCAGTTCTTC | CAWSPALAGHEQFF
TRBJ1-3 | TRBV9 | . | . | TGTGCCAGCAGCCCGGGCGGTAGGTCCTCTGGAAACACCATATATTTT | CASSPGGRSSGNTIYF
TRBJ1-5 | TRBV6-1 | . | . | TGTGCCAGCAGTGAAGAAGGCAGGGTGGGCAATCAGCCCCAGCATTTT | CASSEEGRVGNQPQHF
TRBJ1-1 | TRBV7-2 | . | . | TGTGCCAGCAGCTTACAGGGGCCCTCTAGGACTGAAGCTTTCTTT | CASSLQGPSRTEAFF
TRBJ2-4 | TRBV7-9 | . | . | TGTGCCAGCAGCTTAGTTGTAGCTAGCGTTACCAAAAACATTCAGTACTTC | CASSLVVASVTKNIQYF